Listed below are T cell receptor beta chains from one sample, sequenced in a study of regulatory T cells in long-lasting Graves disease. MiXCR, applied by TCRdb to the multiplex PCR reads, yields one record per CDR3 protein. Of about 450,000 distinct CDR3 sequences detected, around a quarter appear once; the ten largest clones hold 26%. Sequencing was performed on peripheral blood mononuclear cells (PBMCs), taken when the disease was refractory, from a patient treated with antithyroid drugs. The receptor set was obtained from a female donor with Graves disease. CDR3s include the opening cysteine and the closing phenylalanine or tryptophan. D genes are given only for firm matches. A row's size may be missing; if present it is once, few, many or a size class.

TRBV7-9,TRBJ2-1,.,.,TGTGCCAGCACCCCGGCGAACGGGTACTACAATGAGCAGTTCTTC,CASTPANGYYNEQFF
TRBV12-3/TRBV12-4,TRBJ1-6,TRBD1,many,TGTGCCAGCAGTTTGGCCGGGACAGGGATCTCCTATAATTCACCCCTCCACTTT,CASSLAGTGISYNSPLHF
TRBV20-1,TRBJ2-7,.,many,TGCAGTGCTGGGAGGCCGTTGGGGGAGCAGTACTTC,CSAGRPLGEQYF
TRBV27,TRBJ1-2,.,once,TGTGCCAGCAGTTTATCGAAAGGGTTCGATGGCTACACCTTC,CASSLSKGFDGYTF
TRBV28,TRBJ1-4,TRBD1,many,TGTGCCAGCAGGGGACAGGGGGATAATAATGAAAAACTGTTTTTT,CASRGQGDNNEKLFF
TRBV12-3/TRBV12-4,TRBJ1-2,.,many,TGTGCCAGCAGTTTGGCTCGGGGGGCTGGGAACTATGGCTACACCTTC,CASSLARGAGNYGYTF
TRBV5-1,TRBJ2-2,TRBD1,few,TGCGCCAGCAGCAGGGACAGGGGTCCCGGGGAGCTGTTTTTT,CASSRDRGPGELFF
TRBV6-5,TRBJ1-5,TRBD1,few,TGTGCCAGCAGTTCAGGACAGGGAGTTGGGAATCAGCCCCAGCATTTT,CASSSGQGVGNQPQHF
TRBV30,TRBJ1-2,TRBD1,.,TGTGCCTGGAGGGTCGACAGGGAATATGGCTACACCTTC,CAWRVDREYGYTF
TRBV29-1,TRBJ2-7,.,few,TGCAGCGTTGAATTGCAGGGGAGGCCCTACGAGCAGTACTTC,CSVELQGRPYEQYF
TRBV6-1,TRBJ1-4,TRBD1,many,TGTGCCAGCCAGGGACAGGGTTACGAAAAACTGTTTTTT,CASQGQGYEKLFF
TRBV15,TRBJ2-7,.,many,TGTGCCACCAGCAGGTCAGGGGGGGGTGCCGAGCAGTACTTC,CATSRSGGGAEQYF
TRBV11-2,TRBJ1-2,.,many,TGTGCCAGCAGCTTAATGACCCAAACAGGCTACACCTTC,CASSLMTQTGYTF
TRBV20-1,TRBJ1-3,.,.,TGCAGTGCTAGAAGCGGGCAAGAATCAGGAAACACCATATATTTT,CSARSGQESGNTIYF
TRBV20-1,TRBJ2-5,.,.,TGCAGTGCTAGAGTGTCGGCAGGGAGTTTGTCCCAGTACTTC,CSARVSAGSLSQYF
TRBV28,TRBJ1-4,.,many,TGTGCCAGCAGTTGGACAGAGACAACTAATGAAAAACTGTTTTTT,CASSWTETTNEKLFF